This T cell receptor (beta chain) was sequenced during a study of CD8 T cells in ankylosing spondylitis. Study-wide findings and caveats: Enrichment of disease-linked clones was reportedly significant in matched ankylosing spondylitis synovial fluid. Apparently characteristic of ankylosing spondylitis blood was a TCR beta motif (eight highly homologous variants).

V gave up 2 bases and J gave up 3 bases, with 11 bases separating them. This CDR3 comprises 14 residues. Germline V lookup: CDR1 MNHEY, CDR2 SVGEGT. This clonotype was counted between two and nine times. Its target is unknown. Scientists made TCR beta libraries using quantitative 5'-RACE with molecular barcodes. Using its own MiXCR run on the 5' RACE reads, TCRdb lists one record per CDR3 protein. The sample carries 750,000 to 850,000 distinct CDR3 sequences, approximately 10% recorded once. The chain couples TRBV6-2 or TRBV6-3 to TRBJ2-7; D is uncertain. This TCR was sampled from a male donor with ankylosing spondylitis. Sequenced sample: blood, either unsorted or a sorted T cell fraction (not recorded which). The CDR3 DNA follows: TGTGCCAGCAGTTACGAAAGTTGGAACTACGAGCAGTACTTC. This gives the protein CASSYESWNYEQYF.